The 27 T cell receptor beta chains below come from one sample, sequenced in a study of OX40 agonist ivuxolimab in advanced cancers. Assay used: immunoSEQ multiplex PCR; TCRdb lists only in-frame clones, some missing. The table lists 66,000 or so clones, about 85% of them singletons. This specimen consisted of CD4+ or CD8+ T cells sorted from blood, obtained in a trial of the OX40 agonist ivuxolimab. These receptors were taken from an adult with an advanced solid tumor such as melanoma, head and neck, liver or kidney cancer.

V and J are TRBV4-1 and TRBJ2-5, with 8 bases lining up with TRBD2. The V gene end was trimmed by 0 bases and the J gene end by 5 bases; junction bases not matched to a gene: 11. Germline loops: CDR1 MGHRA, CDR2 YSYEKL. This CDR3 is 17 amino acids long. Here the CDR3 reads CASSQDLPSGGGETQYF. The CDR3 coding sequence is TGCGCCAGCAGCCAAGATCTGCCCAGCGGGGGTGGGGAGACCCAGTACTTC.

The chain combines TRBV28 with TRBJ2-7; 10 bases map to TRBD1. The V gene end was trimmed by 5 bases and the J gene end by 2 bases; junction bases not matched to a gene: 9. Germline V CDR1 and CDR2: MDHEN, SYDVKM. This CDR3 has 16 amino acids. DNA of the CDR3: TGTGCCAGCAGTGATACTCCGGGACAGGGGCCCTACGAGCAGTACTTC. This codes for CASSDTPGQGPYEQYF.

The V call is TRBV5-4, the J call TRBJ2-7, with D perhaps TRBD2 (5 bases). Trimming pared 4 bases from V and 6 bases from J, leaving 23 bases between. This CDR3 comprises 16 residues. Germline CDR1 SGHNT, CDR2 YYREEE (reference sequence). CDR3 nucleotide sequence: TGTGCCAGCAGCCATCCTTTGTTAGGCGGAGGAGGCGAGCAGTACTTC. Translation gives CASSHPLLGGGGEQYF. Variable domain in full (rest from reference TRBV5-4 and TRBJ2-7): ETGVTQSPTHLIKTRGQQVTLRCSSQSGHNTVSWYQQALGQGPQFIFQYYREEENGRGNFPPRFSGLQFPNYSSELNVNALELDDSALYLCASSHPLLGGGGEQYFGPGTRLTVT.

There are a few counts of this clone. J is TRBJ1-5 and V is TRBV19; TRBD1 agrees at 9 bases. CDR3 size: 14 residues. V shed 7 bases and J 7 bases; nucleotides not matched to a gene: 8. Germline V gene lookup returns CDR1 LNHDA and CDR2 SQIVND (reference sequence). CDR3 DNA: TGTGCCAGTACCCGGACAGGGGCAGGGCAGCCCCAGCATTTT. Protein product: CASTRTGAGQPQHF.

This chain joins TRBV7-3 and TRBJ2-3; 8 bases line up with TRBD2. Per the germline V gene, CDR1 is SGHTA and CDR2 is FQGTGA. The CDR3 sequence is 16 residues long. V shed 4 bases, J shed 1 base, and the junction held 7 bases outside the gene matches. The DNA for the CDR3 is TGTGCCAGCAGCTCCGGTAGCGGGACCGGCACAGATACGCAGTATTTT. This gives the protein CASSSGSGTGTDTQYF. The full variable domain, in which reference TRBV7-3 and TRBJ2-3 provide the parts outside the CDR3, is GAGVSQTPSNKVTEKGKYVELRCDPISGHTALYWYRQSLGQGPEFLIYFQGTGAADDSGLPNDRFFAVRPEGSVSTLKIQRTERGDSAVYLCASSSGSGTGTDTQYFGPGTRLTVL.

CDR3 bases: TGTGCCAGCTCACCCGGGGGAACGGGCACAGATACGCAGTATTTT. Amino acids: CASSPGGTGTDTQYF. This rearrangement joins TRBV18 to TRBJ2-3; D might be TRBD2 (6 bases). The V and J ends lost 3 bases and 1 base respectively, with 11 bases between them. The CDR3 covers 15 residues. Germline assignment: CDR1 KGHSH and CDR2 LQKENI.

V and J are TRBV27 and TRBJ1-2; 8 bases are a match to TRBD1. Germline assignment: CDR1 MNHEY and CDR2 SMNVEV (reference sequence). V gave up 5 bases and J gave up 2 bases; unmatched junction bases: 10. The CDR3 consists of 16 residues. DNA of the CDR3: TGTGCCAGCAGTCCGGGACAGGTAGCCCGAAACTATGGCTACACCTTC. Amino acids: CASSPGQVARNYGYTF.

The chain employs TRBV27 and TRBJ1-1; D may be TRBD1 (5 bases). Germline V lookup: CDR1 MNHEY, CDR2 SMNVEV (reference sequence). This CDR3 comprises 11 residues. The V and J ends lost 11 bases and 6 bases respectively, with 13 bases between them. CDR3 sequence (DNA): TGTGCCGGCCCGGGGGGTGCTGAAGCTTTCTTT. Its translation is CAGPGGAEAFF.

J is TRBJ2-1 and V is TRBV5-6, with 8 positions matching TRBD2. Looked up from germline, CDR1 is SGHDT and CDR2 is YYEEEE. After removal of 4 bases from V and 5 bases from J, the junction contained 11 bases not matched to a gene. The CDR3 spans 16 residues. This CDR3 reads CASSQLGSGSNNEQFF. CDR3 nucleotide sequence: TGTGCCAGCAGCCAACTAGGGAGCGGGAGCAACAATGAGCAGTTCTTC.

CDR3 protein: CASSLEWTTGGNTIYF. The DNA of the CDR3 is TGTGCCAGCAGCTTAGAGTGGACCACGGGAGGAAACACCATATATTTT. This chain uses TRBV7-9 with TRBJ1-3; D not certain. CDR3 size: 16 residues. Germline-derived CDR1 and CDR2 are SEHNR and FQNEAQ (reference sequence). V was trimmed by 1 base and J by 4 bases, leaving 14 bases between them.

The chain combines TRBV14 with TRBJ2-7; D not certain. Trimming removed 1 base from V and 4 bases from J, with 20 bases in between. The CDR3 is made up of 17 amino acids. Germline V gene lookup returns CDR1 SGHDN and CDR2 FVKESK. CDR3 coding DNA: TGTGCCAGCAGCCAAGTGTTAGACTCCCAGAGTGGATACGAGCAGTACTTC. Residues: CASSQVLDSQSGYEQYF.

The genes are TRBV30 and TRBJ1-2, with 12 bases matching TRBD1. The CDR3 is 17 residues long. CDR1 is GTSNPN and CDR2 is SVGIG in the germline V gene (reference sequence). After removal of 2 bases from V and 3 bases from J, the junction contained 10 bases not matched to a gene. The DNA for the CDR3 is TGTGCCTGGAGTCCAGGGACAGGGGGCGCGTCTTACTATGGCTACACCTTC. Its protein product is CAWSPGTGGASYYGYTF.

V gene TRBV6-5 combines with J gene TRBJ2-7, with TRBD1 as a possible D gene (6 bases). CDR1 and CDR2 (germline): MNHEY, SVGAGI. The CDR3 has 13 amino acids. The V and J ends lost 2 bases and 5 bases respectively, with 10 bases between them. The CDR3 loop is CASSYQTGDEQYF. The CDR3 coding sequence is TGTGCCAGCAGTTACCAGACAGGCGACGAGCAGTACTTC.

The chain has TRBV2 and TRBJ1-1, with D possibly matching TRBD1 (6 bases). Trimming took off 8 bases at V and 1 base at J, with 17 bases between the two ends. This CDR3 region has 15 residues. Germline V gives CDR1 SNHLY, CDR2 FYNNEI. The CDR3 DNA reads TGTGCCAGCGAGGACAGTCTCTATCGGAACACTGAAGCTTTCTTT. Protein: CASEDSLYRNTEAFF.

The V call is TRBV2, the J call TRBJ1-1, with D possibly matching TRBD1 (5 bases). Germline V gene lookup returns CDR1 SNHLY and CDR2 FYNNEI. The CDR3 extends over 14 amino acids. V lost 0 bases, J lost 7 bases, and 12 bases lay in between. CDR3 DNA sequence: TGTGCCAGCAGTGAAGCGGGGGTCAGGGATGAAGCTTTCTTT. Translating gives CASSEAGVRDEAFF. The full variable domain, its missing parts supplied by reference TRBV2 and TRBJ1-1, is EPEVTQTPSHQVTQMGQEVILRCVPISNHLYFYWYRQILGQKVEFLVSFYNNEISEKSEIFDDQFSVERPDGSNFTLKIRSTKLEDSAMYFCASSEAGVRDEAFFGQGTRLTVV.

The chain has TRBV7-8 and TRBJ2-1, with 10 bases aligning to TRBD1. From germline, CDR1 is SGHVS and CDR2 FQNEAQ. The J segment lost 6 bases and the V segment lost 1 base, leaving 0 bases of the junction unmatched. The CDR3 contains 14 residues. The CDR3 DNA sequence: TGTGCCAGCAGCTTAGGGACAGGGGGCAATGAGCAGTTCTTC. Translated, it gives CASSLGTGGNEQFF.

The genes are TRBV28 and TRBJ1-5; D is possibly TRBD1 (6 bases). This CDR3 contains 13 residues. Between the trimmed V and J ends, which lost 3 bases and 7 bases, there was a span of 10 bases. Germline CDR1 reads MDHEN; CDR2 reads SYDVKM. CDR3 loop: CASSFGGQQPQHF. CDR3 sequence (DNA): TGTGCCAGCAGTTTCGGGGGGCAACAGCCCCAGCATTTT.

The V call is TRBV15, the J call TRBJ1-5; the D gene is possibly TRBD1 (5 bases). CDR1 LNHNV and CDR2 YYDKDF come from the germline V gene (reference sequence). The CDR3 is 15 residues long. The ends were cut back, 0 bases at V and 8 bases at J, with 14 bases in the middle. The CDR3 sequence: CATSRDQGELEPQHF. In DNA form, the CDR3 reads TGTGCCACCAGCAGAGACCAAGGGGAGCTGGAGCCCCAGCATTTT.

Remarks on this clone: The junction departs from germline at one end; a sequencing error may be responsible. This rearrangement joins TRBV5-6 to TRBJ1-5; D is perhaps TRBD1 (6 bases). Germline V gene lookup returns CDR1 SGHDT and CDR2 YYEEEE. CDR3 length equals 15 residues. The CDR3 DNA sequence: TGTACCAGCAGCTGGGGGCCGGACAGTAATCAGCCCCAGCATTTT. Translation: CTSSWGPDSNQPQHF. Drawing the rest from reference TRBV5-6 and TRBJ1-5, the complete variable domain is DAGVTQSPTHLIKTRGQQVTLRCSPKSGHDTVSWYQQALGQGPQFIFQYYEEEERQRGNFPDRFSGHQFPNYSSELNVNALLLGDSALYLCTSSWGPDSNQPQHFGDGTRLSIL.

The chain links TRBV6-1 to TRBJ2-7, with D perhaps TRBD1 (6 bases). V lost 4 bases and J lost 5, with 15 bases in between. Germline CDR1 MNHNS, CDR2 SASEGT. The length of the CDR3 is 14 residues. The CDR3 region is CASSVPRGVDEQYF. The CDR3 DNA sequence: TGTGCCAGCAGTGTACCCAGGGGTGTCGACGAGCAGTACTTC.

This chain connects TRBV30 to TRBJ1-5, with D possibly being TRBD1 (6 bases). Trimming removed 0 bases at V and 2 bases at J, with 14 bases between. From germline, CDR1 is GTSNPN and CDR2 SVGIG (reference sequence). The CDR3 covers 16 residues. This chain's CDR3 is CAWSVWDNTGNQPQHF. The CDR3 coding sequence is TGTGCCTGGAGTGTCTGGGACAACACGGGCAATCAGCCCCAGCATTTT.

CDR3 sequence reads: CASSQEGPRTASYEQYF. The CDR3 region has the DNA TGCGCCAGCAGCCAAGAGGGCCCCCGGACAGCCTCCTACGAGCAGTACTTC. The chain uses TRBV4-3 and TRBJ2-7; the D gene is possibly TRBD1 (6 bases). Germline CDR1 and CDR2: LGHNA and YSLEER. Trimming stripped 0 bases from V and 0 bases from J, with 15 bases between. CDR3 size: 17 residues.

CDR3 amino acids: CASSYRGRTSPLHF. The CDR3, as DNA: TGTGCCAGCAGTTACCGGGGCCGGACGTCACCCCTCCACTTT. The chain uses TRBV6-5 and TRBJ1-6, with a tentative D call TRBD1 (5 bases). This CDR3 spans 14 amino acids. The V gene's germline CDR1 is MNHEY and CDR2 SVGAGI. V was shortened by 2 bases and J by 10 bases, with 12 bases between the two germline ends.

The J gene is TRBJ1-2, the V gene TRBV6-5; D not resolved. V gave up 6 bases and J gave up 4 bases, with 18 bases separating them. Germline lookup yields CDR1 MNHEY and CDR2 SVGAGI. This CDR3 comprises 15 residues. The CDR3 nucleotides read TGTGCCAGCAGCGGTGGCTCTGGAGGCCCCTATGGCTACACCTTC. It specifies CASSGGSGGPYGYTF.

V is TRBV18 and J is TRBJ1-2, with D possibly TRBD1 on 5 matching bases. Trimming removed 3 bases from V and 6 bases from J, with 14 bases in between. Germline CDR1 KGHSH, CDR2 LQKENI. The length of the CDR3 is 14 residues. CDR3 nucleotides: TGTGCCAGCTCACCGGGTCAGACGGGGCATGGCTACACCTTC. Protein: CASSPGQTGHGYTF. Full variable domain (remainder filled in from reference TRBV18 and TRBJ1-2): NAGVMQNPRHLVRRRGQEARLRCSPMKGHSHVYWYRQLPEEGLKFMVYLQKENIIDESGMPKERFSAEFPKEGPSILRIQQVVRGDSAAYFCASSPGQTGHGYTFGSGTRLTVV.

This chain joins TRBV2 and TRBJ2-1, with 7 bases lining up with TRBD1. The V and J ends lost 4 bases and 5 bases, in that order; junction bases with no gene match: 14. The length of the CDR3 is 17 residues. The germline V gene has CDR1 SNHLY and CDR2 FYNNEI. The CDR3 DNA sequence: TGTGCCAGCAGTGTCCGACCGGGACAGCGTTCCAACAATGAGCAGTTCTTC. Translation: CASSVRPGQRSNNEQFF.

The genes are TRBV5-1 and TRBJ2-3, with 10 nucleotides matching TRBD2. CDR1 is SGHRS and CDR2 is YFSETQ in the germline V gene. The J segment lost 1 base and the V segment lost 2 bases, leaving 1 base of the junction unmatched. The CDR3 length is 15 residues. The chain's CDR3 is CASSFTSGGTDTQYF. CDR3 in DNA: TGCGCCAGCAGCTTTACTAGCGGGGGCACAGATACGCAGTATTTT. Full variable domain (rest looked up from reference TRBV5-1 and TRBJ2-3): KAGVTQTPRYLIKTRGQQVTLSCSPISGHRSVSWYQQTPGQGLQFLFEYFSETQRNKGNFPGRFSGRQFSNSRSEMNVSTLELGDSALYLCASSFTSGGTDTQYFGPGTRLTVL.